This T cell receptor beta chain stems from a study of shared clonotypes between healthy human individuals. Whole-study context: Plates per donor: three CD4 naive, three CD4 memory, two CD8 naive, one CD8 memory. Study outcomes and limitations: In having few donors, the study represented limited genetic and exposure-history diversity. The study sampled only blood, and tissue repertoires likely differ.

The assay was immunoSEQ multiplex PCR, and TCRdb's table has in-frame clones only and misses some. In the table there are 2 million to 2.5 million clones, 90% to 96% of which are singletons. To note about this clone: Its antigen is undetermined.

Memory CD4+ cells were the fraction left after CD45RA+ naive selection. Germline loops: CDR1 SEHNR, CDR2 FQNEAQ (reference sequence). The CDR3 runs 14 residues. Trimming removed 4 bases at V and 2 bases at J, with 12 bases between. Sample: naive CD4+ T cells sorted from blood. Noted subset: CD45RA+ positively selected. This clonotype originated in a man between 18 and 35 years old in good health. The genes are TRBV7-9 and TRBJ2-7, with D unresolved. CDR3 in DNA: TGTGCCAGCAGCTCGATAACGAGCCCCTACGAGCAGTACTTC. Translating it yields CASSSITSPYEQYF.